These T cell receptor beta chains were read from a single sample in a study of blood T cells in healthy people across ages. TCRdb processed the 5' RACE reads anew with MiXCR; each CDR3 protein has one entry. The sample contains about 750,000 distinct CDR3 sequences, about 53% of which appear only once. The material sequenced was blood. Source of these receptors: a man older than 75 in good health. The CDR3 runs from the conserved cysteine through the conserved F or W. The order of the fields is CDR3 protein, D gene, V gene. D genes are given only for firm matches.

CDR3aa: CASTDPSGYNEQFF
d_gene: TRBD2
v_gene: TRBV6-2/TRBV6-3

CDR3aa: CATLAGGTTDTQYF
d_gene: TRBD2
v_gene: TRBV2

CDR3aa: CASSQPGRGNGEKPFF
d_gene: .
v_gene: TRBV4-1

CDR3aa: CACSQDRGSNEKLFF
d_gene: TRBD1
v_gene: TRBV7-8

CDR3aa: CASRDGGRVRTDTQYF
d_gene: .
v_gene: TRBV6-1

CDR3aa: CSARPSASGLQTQYF
d_gene: TRBD2
v_gene: TRBV20-1

CDR3aa: CATSESSGLNEQYF
d_gene: TRBD2
v_gene: TRBV24-1

CDR3aa: CASGKDSLAYEQYF
d_gene: .
v_gene: TRBV12-5

CDR3aa: CASSQGDGFRETQYF
d_gene: .
v_gene: TRBV14

CDR3aa: CASSQELANTGELFF
d_gene: .
v_gene: TRBV4-2

CDR3aa: CASSSRGESYNSPLHF
d_gene: .
v_gene: TRBV12-3/TRBV12-4

CDR3aa: CASSQHPASEQFF
d_gene: .
v_gene: TRBV3-1

CDR3aa: CASSLAVSPGGRSGANVLTF
d_gene: TRBD1
v_gene: TRBV5-1

CDR3aa: CASSLIGQVIYNEQFF
d_gene: .
v_gene: TRBV12-3/TRBV12-4

CDR3aa: CSATRPLPSYEQYF
d_gene: .
v_gene: TRBV20-1

CDR3aa: CATSGGTLPFTDTQYF
d_gene: .
v_gene: TRBV24-1

CDR3aa: CASSVGQGNTEAFF
d_gene: .
v_gene: TRBV9

CDR3aa: CASSDRGLIQYF
d_gene: TRBD1
v_gene: TRBV7-2

CDR3aa: CSAPPPSGISDTRYF
d_gene: TRBD2
v_gene: TRBV20-1

CDR3aa: CAISDKATSGTDTQYF
d_gene: .
v_gene: TRBV10-3

CDR3aa: CASSRAGTMGYEQYF
d_gene: .
v_gene: TRBV3-1

CDR3aa: CASSSRTGLLHGYTF
d_gene: .
v_gene: TRBV5-6

CDR3aa: CASSLEAGGKSIQYF
d_gene: TRBD2
v_gene: TRBV11-1

CDR3aa: CASTGFTVGSYEQYF
d_gene: .
v_gene: TRBV2

CDR3aa: CASRTGGSIRRETQYF
d_gene: TRBD1
v_gene: TRBV25-1

CDR3aa: CASRAYRQGNNNEQFF
d_gene: TRBD1
v_gene: TRBV6-1

CDR3aa: CASSYGLAATDTQYF
d_gene: TRBD2
v_gene: TRBV6-5

CDR3aa: CATSRVAGGYNEQFF
d_gene: TRBD2
v_gene: TRBV15

CDR3aa: CASSSQLQETQYF
d_gene: .
v_gene: TRBV5-1

CDR3aa: CASSPEGTVGTEAFF
d_gene: TRBD1
v_gene: TRBV18

CDR3aa: CASSLPPGFEQFF
d_gene: .
v_gene: TRBV7-9

CDR3aa: CASSPTGGLGDTQYF
d_gene: .
v_gene: TRBV12-3/TRBV12-4

CDR3aa: CASGQTSLGANVLTF
d_gene: .
v_gene: TRBV28

CDR3aa: CASSQAGNEQFF
d_gene: .
v_gene: TRBV3-1

CDR3aa: CASSPWRPPYEQYF
d_gene: .
v_gene: TRBV5-6

CDR3aa: CASRRNTEAFF
d_gene: .
v_gene: TRBV2

CDR3aa: CASTAGSSYEQYF
d_gene: .
v_gene: TRBV12-3/TRBV12-4

CDR3aa: CASSQTVTPTSDSPLHF
d_gene: .
v_gene: TRBV2

CDR3aa: CAISEGGVNQPQHF
d_gene: .
v_gene: TRBV10-3

CDR3aa: CSARGDFYEQYF
d_gene: .
v_gene: TRBV20-1

CDR3aa: CASSQGLAGASDIQYF
d_gene: TRBD2
v_gene: TRBV3-1

CDR3aa: CASSLGTGYSYEQYF
d_gene: TRBD1
v_gene: TRBV4-1

CDR3aa: CATSRDLGLAVYEQYF
d_gene: TRBD2
v_gene: TRBV15

CDR3aa: CASTSYGDVSDEQFF
d_gene: .
v_gene: TRBV10-2

CDR3aa: CATSGQETQYF
d_gene: .
v_gene: TRBV10-3

CDR3aa: CASSLAGLADYNEQFF
d_gene: TRBD2
v_gene: TRBV12-3/TRBV12-4

CDR3aa: CATSDPDSPYEQFF
d_gene: .
v_gene: TRBV24-1

CDR3aa: CASRGTGINQPQHF
d_gene: TRBD1
v_gene: TRBV27

CDR3aa: CASKQGNTNTEAFF
d_gene: .
v_gene: TRBV14

CDR3aa: CASNPQGPKNIQYF
d_gene: TRBD1
v_gene: TRBV2

CDR3aa: CASSSGQLGNGYTF
d_gene: TRBD1
v_gene: TRBV28

CDR3aa: CASSRTDGGQGYGYTF
d_gene: TRBD1
v_gene: TRBV11-2

CDR3aa: CSARIAGGHNEQFF
d_gene: TRBD2
v_gene: TRBV20-1

CDR3aa: CASSYNRADIQYF
d_gene: .
v_gene: TRBV6-2/TRBV6-3

CDR3aa: CASRLAGIDEQFF
d_gene: TRBD2
v_gene: TRBV27

CDR3aa: CASSPIPNFEGGQEFF
d_gene: TRBD2
v_gene: TRBV11-1

CDR3aa: CASSRGQSLVGSQYF
d_gene: TRBD1
v_gene: TRBV12-3/TRBV12-4

CDR3aa: CASSGAGQAFYEQYF
d_gene: TRBD1
v_gene: TRBV10-2

CDR3aa: CASRYEIKPGQTTETYEQYF
d_gene: TRBD1
v_gene: TRBV2